The present TCR beta chain was sequenced within a study of shared clonotypes between healthy human individuals. The wider study: Sampling drew on donors who were two women and a few men aged 18 to 49.

Whole-study results and caveats: Larger estimated richness was generally seen in naive subsets than in memory subsets.

This table comes from immunoSEQ multiplex PCR, and its TCRdb copy is limited to in-frame clones, with some not included. The sample consists of 170,000 or so clones, around 63% of them appearing once. The study drew all its donors from Caucasian adults living in Nashville, Tennessee. Splitting of CD4+ cells produced CD45RA+ naive and CD45RA-negative memory subsets. The CDR3 runs 19 residues. Germline loops: CDR1 SQVTM, CDR2 ANQGSEA. The junction had 10 bases not matched to a gene; V was cut back by 1 base and J by 2 bases. With regard to this clone: Its target is unknown.

Material for sequencing was memory CD4+ T cells sorted from blood. Subset denoted: CD45RA-negative fraction. The clonotype originates from a man younger than 45 in good health. The chain carries TRBV29-1 and TRBJ2-1; 14 bases fit TRBD2. The CDR3, as DNA: TGCAGCGTTGAAGGTTCCGGGACTAGCGGGAGAGTTGCCTACAATGAGCAGTTCTTC. Its protein is CSVEGSGTSGRVAYNEQFF.